This T cell receptor beta chain was identified in a study of T-cell memory formation after mild COVID-19 (dated by TCRdb to the early 2020s). At the level of the whole study: TCR sequence clusters from the two donors were largely donor specific. Longitudinal TCRalpha and TCRbeta repertoire sequencing tracked T-cell clones expanding and contracting after mild COVID-19 in a couple of donors. The cohort was made up of two young adult volunteers, one female and one male, who were previously healthy.

Ficoll-Paque density gradient centrifugation was used to isolate PBMCs. V loses 0 bases of germline sequence and J loses 1 base, and the interval between the two ends is 9 bases. The CDR3 starts with the cysteine, ends with the phenylalanine, and has 15 residues. Solely the CDR3 DNA is kept, with 45 bases framed from the first base. Based on the germline V gene, the CDR1 and CDR2 sequences are SGHRS and YFSETQ. TCRdb records Illumina NovaSeq 6000 as the sequencer. Using 5'RACE with constant-segment primers, TCRalpha and TCRbeta cDNA libraries were constructed, with sample barcodes and unique molecular identifiers added in the process. RNA was extracted from every sample with Trizol reagent. Library amplification was performed in two PCR steps, and a second sample barcode and Illumina TruSeq adapters were introduced in the second step. The libraries were sequenced on an Illumina NovaSeq using 2 x 150 bp paired-end reads. Under the source paper's analysis protocol: With migec v1.2.7, reads were demultiplexed and then collapsed into UMI-guided consensus sequences. With mixcr v2.1.11, UMI consensuses were aligned to TRA and TRB V and J templates and assembled into clonotypes. Clonotypes were classified as expanded or contracted when called significant by both edgeR and NoisET, with noise models trained on biological replicates. For edgeR calls, the thresholds were a false discovery rate-adjusted p below 0.01 and a log2 fold-change of 1. PCA with hierarchical clustering of max-normalized trajectories of the 1000 most abundant clonotypes was used as exploratory dynamics analysis. Separately sequenced CD4+ and CD8+ repertoires were used to assign a CD4 or CD8 phenotype to each responding clone. TCRdb handled the public reads itself, with Q25 trimming in fastp and clone calling in MiXCR, and kept productive beta chains. Entries that share a CDR3 protein sequence are merged under the most common genes and DNA. None of the V and J calls come from the authors' own analysis; TCRdb made them. Recorded for this sample are about 500,000 distinct CDR3 sequences; about a fifth of them occurred a single time. Roughly an eighth of the sample comes from the top ten.

General study outcomes and caveats: SARS-CoV-2 specificity of the second-wave clones peaking on day 37 was not confirmed. Contracting CD4+ clones were located mainly in the CM and EM memory subsets, whereas CD8+ clones were found to be enriched in EMRA. The detection of some responding clones in pre-infection memory suggests that pre-existing cross-reactive memory T cells joined the SARS-CoV-2 response. Only two mild cases were covered by the study, and larger cohorts that include severe cases with pre-infection samples were considered necessary. From day 15 to 85, contracting clones showed balanced CD4/CD8 phenotypes, whereas a second wave of clones that expanded from day 15 to 37 leaned towards CD4+.

This clonotype was counted a few times. Its specific antigen is unknown. No much larger clone is present one base from it, and per-base qualities are unavailable. Here the chain combines TRBV5-1 and TRBJ2-3; the D gene identity is not certain. The sample consisted of PBMCs or a T cell subset sorted from them (not recorded which). This TCR was sampled from an adult woman who had mild COVID-19 (a few samples of this study predate the infection). The sample titles of this study are shuffled in the database, so cell type and time point are left out; the donor was told from shared clones. The sequenced DNA: TGCGCCAGCAGCTTGGCCGTGGTTCGCACAGATACGCAGTATTTT. This yields the protein CASSLAVVRTDTQYF. Beyond the CDR3, the reference TRBV5-1 and TRBJ2-3 genes provide the residues; the full variable domain reads: KAGVTQTPRYLIKTRGQQVTLSCSPISGHRSVSWYQQTPGQGLQFLFEYFSETQRNKGNFPGRFSGRQFSNSRSEMNVSTLELGDSALYLCASSLAVVRTDTQYFGPGTRLTVL.